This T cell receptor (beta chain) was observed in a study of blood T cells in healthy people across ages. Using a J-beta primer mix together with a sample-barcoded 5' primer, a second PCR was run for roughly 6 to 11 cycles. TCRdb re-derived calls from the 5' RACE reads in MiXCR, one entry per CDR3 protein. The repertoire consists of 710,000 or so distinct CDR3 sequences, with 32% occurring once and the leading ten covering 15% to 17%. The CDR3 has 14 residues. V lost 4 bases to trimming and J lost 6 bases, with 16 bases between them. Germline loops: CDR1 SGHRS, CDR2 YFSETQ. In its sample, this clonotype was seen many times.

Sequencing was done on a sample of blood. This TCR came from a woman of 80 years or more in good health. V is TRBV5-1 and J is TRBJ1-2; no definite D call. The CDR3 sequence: CASSPPRLGDGYTF. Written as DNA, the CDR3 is TGCGCCAGCAGCCCCCCGAGGTTGGGCGATGGCTACACCTTC. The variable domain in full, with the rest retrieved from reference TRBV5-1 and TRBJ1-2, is KAGVTQTPRYLIKTRGQQVTLSCSPISGHRSVSWYQQTPGQGLQFLFEYFSETQRNKGNFPGRFSGRQFSNSRSEMNVSTLELGDSALYLCASSPPRLGDGYTFGSGTRLTVV.